The clone carrying this TCR beta chain was detected a few times. What it recognizes is unknown. This sample was included in a study of beta chain features in type 1 diabetes. Background on the study: Sorted cells examined across all samples numbered 85 million to 130 million. Study-wide results and limits: Among patients with Type 1 diabetes, TCRB CDR3s were moderately but significantly shorter in every one of the four CD4+ subsets.

The isolated RNA, all of it, was reverse transcribed, so expressed TCRB transcripts were what got sequenced. Data came from immunoSEQ multiplex PCR; TCRdb stores just in-frame clones and leaves some out. This table has about 260,000 clones, over 20% appearing once. The germline gives CDR1 SGHTA, CDR2 FQGNSA. The CDR3 is 15 residues long. After removal of 1 base from V and 6 bases from J, the junction contained 2 bases not matched to a gene. Sequences were obtained from naive CD4+ T cells from blood. The chain combines TRBV7-2 with TRBJ2-1; 11 bases agree with TRBD1. The sequence derives from a woman aged 40 to 50 with type 1 diabetes. CDR3 sequence: CASSLDGTGGNEQFF. In DNA form, the CDR3 reads TGTGCCAGCAGCTTAGACGGGACAGGGGGCAATGAGCAGTTCTTC. Looking up the rest from reference TRBV7-2 and TRBJ2-1 gives the full variable domain: GAGVSQSPSNKVTEKGKDVELRCDPISGHTALYWYRQSLGQGLEFLIYFQGNSAPDKSGLPSDRFSAERTGGSVSTLTIQRTQQEDSAVYLCASSLDGTGGNEQFFGPGTRLTVL.